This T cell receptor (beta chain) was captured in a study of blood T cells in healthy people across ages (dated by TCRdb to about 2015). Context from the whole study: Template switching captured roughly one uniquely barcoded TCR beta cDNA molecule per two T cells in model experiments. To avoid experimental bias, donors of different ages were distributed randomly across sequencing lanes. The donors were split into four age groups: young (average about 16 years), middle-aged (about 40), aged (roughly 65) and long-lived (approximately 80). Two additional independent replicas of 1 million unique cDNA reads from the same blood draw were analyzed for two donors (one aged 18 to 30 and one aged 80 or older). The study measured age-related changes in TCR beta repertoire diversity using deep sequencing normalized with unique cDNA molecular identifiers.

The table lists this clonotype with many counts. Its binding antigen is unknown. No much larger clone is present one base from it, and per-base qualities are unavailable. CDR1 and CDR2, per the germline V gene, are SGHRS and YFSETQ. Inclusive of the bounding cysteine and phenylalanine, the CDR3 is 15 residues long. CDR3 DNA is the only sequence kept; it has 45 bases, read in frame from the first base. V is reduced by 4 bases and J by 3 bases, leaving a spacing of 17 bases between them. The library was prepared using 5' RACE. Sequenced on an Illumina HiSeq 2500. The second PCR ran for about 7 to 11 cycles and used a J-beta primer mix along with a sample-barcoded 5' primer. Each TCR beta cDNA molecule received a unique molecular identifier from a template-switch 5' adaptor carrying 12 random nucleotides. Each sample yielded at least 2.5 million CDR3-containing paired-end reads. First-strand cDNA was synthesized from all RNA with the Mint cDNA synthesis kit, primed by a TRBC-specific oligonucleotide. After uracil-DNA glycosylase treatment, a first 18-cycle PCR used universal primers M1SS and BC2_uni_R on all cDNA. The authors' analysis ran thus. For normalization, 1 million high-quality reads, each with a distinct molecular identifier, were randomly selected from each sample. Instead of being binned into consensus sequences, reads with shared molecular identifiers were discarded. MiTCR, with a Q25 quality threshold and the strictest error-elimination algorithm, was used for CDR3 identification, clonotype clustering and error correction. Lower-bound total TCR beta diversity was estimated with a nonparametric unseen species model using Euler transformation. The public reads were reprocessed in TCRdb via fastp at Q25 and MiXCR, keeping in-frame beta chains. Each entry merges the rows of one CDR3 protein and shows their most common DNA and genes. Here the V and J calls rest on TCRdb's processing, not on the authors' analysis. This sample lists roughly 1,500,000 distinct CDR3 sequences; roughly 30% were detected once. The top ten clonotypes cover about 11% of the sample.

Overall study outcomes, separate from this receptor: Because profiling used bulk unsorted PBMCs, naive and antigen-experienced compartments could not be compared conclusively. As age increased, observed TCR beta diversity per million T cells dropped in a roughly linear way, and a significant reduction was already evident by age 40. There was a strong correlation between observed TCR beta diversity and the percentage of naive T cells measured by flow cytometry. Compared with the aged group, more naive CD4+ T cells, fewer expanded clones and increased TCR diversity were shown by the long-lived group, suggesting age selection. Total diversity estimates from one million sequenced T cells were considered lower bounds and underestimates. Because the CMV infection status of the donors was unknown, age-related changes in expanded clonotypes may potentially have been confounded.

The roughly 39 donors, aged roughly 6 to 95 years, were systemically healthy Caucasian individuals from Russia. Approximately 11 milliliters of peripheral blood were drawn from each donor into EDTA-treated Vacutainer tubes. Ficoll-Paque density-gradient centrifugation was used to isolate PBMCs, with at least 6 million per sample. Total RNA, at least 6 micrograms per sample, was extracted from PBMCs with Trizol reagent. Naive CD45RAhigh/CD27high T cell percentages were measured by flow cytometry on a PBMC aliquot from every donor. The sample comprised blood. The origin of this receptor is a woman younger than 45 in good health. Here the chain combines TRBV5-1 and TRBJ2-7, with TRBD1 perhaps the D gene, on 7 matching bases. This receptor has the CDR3 CASSPDRDFDYEQYF. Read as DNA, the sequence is TGCGCCAGCAGCCCCGACAGGGACTTCGACTACGAGCAGTACTTC.